Sequencing of this T cell receptor (beta chain) was carried out in a study of cytomegalovirus exposure and HLA in healthy donors (dated by TCRdb to 2016 to 2017). In terms of the full investigation: The 670 or so repertoires of the first cohort and the 95 to 150 validation repertoires were produced on the same platform, according to a later analysis. The aim of the study was to test whether cataloging public T cell receptors could identify signatures of past pathogen exposure. Along with the approximately 670-subject first cohort, a separate validation cohort of roughly 110 different subjects was used. The study combined high-throughput TCR immunosequencing, statistical association of individual TCRs with disease status, and machine learning to predict cytomegalovirus infection status. Here is what the overall study found, with its caveats: It was suggested by the authors that the approach could potentially be generalized to other disease states and immunological phenotypes. Three of the identified cytomegalovirus-associated TCR beta chains were confirmed in vitro to be specific for cytomegalovirus antigens. A later analysis had no HLA typing for the validation cohort, so co-occurrence there was scored across all 130 or so repertoires. Most TCR sequences were seen in very few donors, while some public TCRs were found in many individuals. The classifier was reported to diagnose cytomegalovirus status with high specificity and sensitivity in both the original and validation cohorts. In the study, around 150 TCR beta chains were listed as associated with cytomegalovirus. In a later analysis, TCRs clustered in the first cohort were found to also tend to co-occur in the 130 or so validation repertoires, with 94% of cluster scores above 0.

Donors formed part of the validation cohort, which comprised 120 subjects and was distinct from the first cohort of 690 or so subjects. Libraries were made using the immunoSEQ multiplex PCR assay. The published analysis was carried out like this. To diagnose cytomegalovirus status from the catalog of TCR beta chain sequences, a statistical classification framework was built. The source is immuneACCESS, and TCRdb retained only in-frame sequences with V and J called. Part of the clones is not carried over; for the studies checked, unresolved V genes explain less than half of this, and the remainder is unexplained. V and J calls and clone size come straight from that table; D and trimming were deduced from the DNA. This sample gives about 240,000 clones in total; around 87% of them show up just once. Jointly, the top ten make up about 2.5% of the sample. V loses 0 bases at its end and J loses 6 bases; junction bases beyond the gene matches: 2. The CDR3 runs 14 residues from the cysteine to the phenylalanine. Only the CDR3 DNA is retained, 42 bases long and in frame from the first base. The CDR1 and CDR2 encoded by the germline V gene are SQVTM and ANQGSEA.

Comment on this clone: Its cognate antigen has yet to be identified. No quality values exist for individual bases; no much larger clone is one base distant.

The source of this sequence is a man aged 18 to 29 in good health and CMV-seronegative. Sequencing used PBMCs. The V gene is TRBV29-1 and the J gene is TRBJ1-4; 9 nucleotides in the junction match TRBD1. The sequence in DNA is TGCAGCGTTGAAGAGGGACAGGGAGATGAAAAACTGTTTTTT. Its protein is CSVEEGQGDEKLFF.